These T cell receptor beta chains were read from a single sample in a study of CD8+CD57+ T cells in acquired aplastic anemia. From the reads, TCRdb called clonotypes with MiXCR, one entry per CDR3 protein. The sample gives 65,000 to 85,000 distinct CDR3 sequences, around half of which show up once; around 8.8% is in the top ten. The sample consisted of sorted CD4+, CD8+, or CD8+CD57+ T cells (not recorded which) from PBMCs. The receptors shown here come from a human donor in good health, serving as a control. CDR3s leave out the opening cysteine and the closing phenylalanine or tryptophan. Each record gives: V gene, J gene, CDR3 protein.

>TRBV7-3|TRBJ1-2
ASSHTGQFYGYT
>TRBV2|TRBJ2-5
ASRPFGLAGGPQETQY
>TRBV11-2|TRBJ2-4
ASSLYTGSLAKNIQY
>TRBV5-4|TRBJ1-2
ASSPTGMSGYT
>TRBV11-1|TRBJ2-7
ASSFHLWTGSSYEQY
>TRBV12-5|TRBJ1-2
ASGPQFDGYT
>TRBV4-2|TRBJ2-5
ASSHRTGGWEETQY
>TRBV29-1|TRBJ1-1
SASGGGTEAF
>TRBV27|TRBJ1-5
ASSYLSTQPQH
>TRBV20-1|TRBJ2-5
SASRGRQETQY
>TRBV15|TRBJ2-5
ATSIVRTAQETQY
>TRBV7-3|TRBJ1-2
ASSLNGNYGYT
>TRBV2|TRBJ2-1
ASWRDSYNEQF
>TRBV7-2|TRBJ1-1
ASSLEAGDTEAF
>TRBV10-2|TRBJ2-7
ASSEVGSRYNEQY
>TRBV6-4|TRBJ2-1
ASSDSSGGNNEQF
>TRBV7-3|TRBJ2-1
ATPGQHNEQS
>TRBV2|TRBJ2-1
ARDREDEQF
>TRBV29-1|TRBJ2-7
SVEVAGPYEQY
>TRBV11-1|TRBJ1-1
ASSYPGGLIAANTEAF
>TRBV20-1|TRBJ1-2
SARDSGTNYGYT
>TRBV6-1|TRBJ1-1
ASTLGETEAF
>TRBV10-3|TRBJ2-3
AIRPEGTDTQY
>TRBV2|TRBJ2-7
ASAPAEQSLTTYEQY
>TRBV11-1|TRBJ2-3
ASSQTGLSADTQY
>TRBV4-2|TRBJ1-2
ASSQAQGSGYT
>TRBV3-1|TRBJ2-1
ASSQRDFPYNEQF
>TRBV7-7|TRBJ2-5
ASSFYIQETQY
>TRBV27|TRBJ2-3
ASSLGGDTQY
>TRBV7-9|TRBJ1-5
ASSLGTVDRQPQH
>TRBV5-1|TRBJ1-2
ASSSVEGGNYGYT
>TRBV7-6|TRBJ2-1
ASSPFSGGINEQF
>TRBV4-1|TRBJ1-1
ASSHPTGGDTEAF
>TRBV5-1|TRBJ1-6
ASSLSGHGNSPLH
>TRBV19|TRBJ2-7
ASRPSAGAYTYEQY
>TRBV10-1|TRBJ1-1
ASSDPGTADVAF
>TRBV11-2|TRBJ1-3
ASSLVVAGINTIY
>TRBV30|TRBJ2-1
AWSVRSGVDEQF
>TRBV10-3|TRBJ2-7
AISVDRVEQY
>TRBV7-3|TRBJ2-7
ASSFGTEVHEQY
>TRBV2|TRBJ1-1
ASSERATEAF